This T cell receptor (beta chain) was identified in a study of a mutant IDH1 vaccine in newly diagnosed glioma. Overall study: Patients in the study were vaccinated eight times, receiving shots in weeks 1, 3, 5, 7, 11, 15, 19 and 23. Treated patients showed a male proportion of roughly 60%, a female proportion of roughly 38%, and a mean age of approximately 40 years. Regarding the study as a whole: Immune responses induced by vaccination arose in 90% to 95% of the patients. Pseudoprogression seemed unrelated to changes in top peripheral T cell clonotypes.

CDR3 length: 11 amino acids. Per germline, CDR1 SNHLY and CDR2 FYNNEI. Between the trimmed V and J ends, which lost 4 bases and 10 bases, there was a span of 10 bases. Profiled with immunoSEQ multiplex PCR; TCRdb holds only in-frame clones, not every one. The sample includes over 25,000 clones, around 90% of them seen just once. The time point: week 5, during vaccination. Topical imiquimod was applied with each vaccine dose, which held 300 ug of mutant IDH1 20-mer peptide. In regard to this clone: The antigen remains undetermined.

The receptor's source is a woman aged 40 to 55 with glioma. Some clones in this sample may be carry-over from other donors' samples. Sequenced here: peripheral blood mononuclear cells (PBMCs), sampled from a glioma patient whose treatment included an IDH1 peptide vaccine. The chain couples TRBV2 to TRBJ1-1, with D hard to call. DNA of the CDR3: TGTGCCAGCAGTGCAGGACTCGGAGCTTTCTTT. Amino acids: CASSAGLGAFF.